This is a list of T cell receptor beta chains from one sample in a study of T cell repertoires in cytomegalovirus infection. A single record per CDR3 protein comes from TCRdb applying MiXCR to the reads. Among 550,000 to 700,000 distinct CDR3 sequences listed, 40% were seen once. Their cognate antigens are unknown. The sequenced sample was cultured PBMCs, obtained from culture after CMV antigen stimulation. These receptors came from a human donor in good health (CMV status not recorded). Some clones in this sample may be carry-over from other donors' samples. CDR3s include the opening cysteine and the closing phenylalanine or tryptophan. A D gene is named only where the DNA matches it firmly. Only some rows state a clone size, as once, few, many or a class for expanded clones.

CDR3nt	CDR3aa	v_gene	len	d_gene	j_gene	abundance
TGTGCCAGCAGCTTAACCCAGGGGCTACGTGAGACCCAGTACTTC	CASSLTQGLRETQYF	TRBV11-2	15	.	TRBJ2-5	.
TGTGCCAGCAGCCCCCCCTTTTGGGGTAGCGGGGGCACAGATACGCAGTATTTT	CASSPPFWGSGGTDTQYF	TRBV9	18	TRBD2	TRBJ2-3	.
TGTGCCAGCTCACCCGTCGGGACAGGGACAAGCACTGAAGCTTTCTTT	CASSPVGTGTSTEAFF	TRBV18	16	TRBD1	TRBJ1-1	.
TGCGCCAGCAGCCGTGGACAGGGAATCACTGAAGCTTTCTTT	CASSRGQGITEAFF	TRBV4-1	14	TRBD1	TRBJ1-1	.
TGTGCCAGCAGCGTCGGGGCTACTAATGAAAAACTGTTTTTT	CASSVGATNEKLFF	TRBV6-1	14	.	TRBJ1-4	.
TGTGCCAGCAGCCAAGGGCCACATCAGCCCCAGCATTTT	CASSQGPHQPQHF	TRBV7-8	13	.	TRBJ1-5	.
TGTGCCAGCCGCAGGGATTCTGGAAACACCATATATTTT	CASRRDSGNTIYF	TRBV12-3/TRBV12-4	13	.	TRBJ1-3	.
TGCGCCAGCAGCCAAGTTCCTGGGACAGGGCCCGGGGAGCTGTTTTTT	CASSQVPGTGPGELFF	TRBV4-3	16	TRBD1	TRBJ2-2	.
TGTGCCAGCGTTATGGAAATAGACACCGGGGAGCTGTTTTTT	CASVMEIDTGELFF	TRBV2	14	.	TRBJ2-2	.
TGTGCCAGCAGCCACCGCGCGGGGGCGGGGTACAATGAGCAGTTCTTC	CASSHRAGAGYNEQFF	TRBV7-8	16	.	TRBJ2-1	.
TGTGCCAGCAGTTATCTCAATCAGCCCCAGCATTTT	CASSYLNQPQHF	TRBV6-1	12	.	TRBJ1-5	few
TGTGCCAGCAGCGCGCGCGGGGCTCTCGAGCAGTACTTC	CASSARGALEQYF	TRBV7-2	13	.	TRBJ2-7	few
TGCGCCAGCAGCTTGCCAGGACAGCTAGCCAAAAACATTCAGTACTTC	CASSLPGQLAKNIQYF	TRBV5-1	16	.	TRBJ2-4	.
TGTGCCAGCAGACAGGGGGCGCAGGGCTTTAATTCACCCCTCCACTTT	CASRQGAQGFNSPLHF	TRBV12-3/TRBV12-4	16	TRBD1	TRBJ1-6	.
TGTGCCGGCCGGGGGGGGAACACCGGGGAGCTGTTTTTT	CAGRGGNTGELFF	TRBV12-3/TRBV12-4	13	TRBD2	TRBJ2-2	.
TGTGCCAGCACCCGTTTGCGGGGCACAGATACGCAGTATTTT	CASTRLRGTDTQYF	TRBV7-8	14	.	TRBJ2-3	.
TGCAGTGCCTGGGACATCTCTGGGGCCAACGTCCTGACTTTC	CSAWDISGANVLTF	TRBV20-1	14	.	TRBJ2-6	once